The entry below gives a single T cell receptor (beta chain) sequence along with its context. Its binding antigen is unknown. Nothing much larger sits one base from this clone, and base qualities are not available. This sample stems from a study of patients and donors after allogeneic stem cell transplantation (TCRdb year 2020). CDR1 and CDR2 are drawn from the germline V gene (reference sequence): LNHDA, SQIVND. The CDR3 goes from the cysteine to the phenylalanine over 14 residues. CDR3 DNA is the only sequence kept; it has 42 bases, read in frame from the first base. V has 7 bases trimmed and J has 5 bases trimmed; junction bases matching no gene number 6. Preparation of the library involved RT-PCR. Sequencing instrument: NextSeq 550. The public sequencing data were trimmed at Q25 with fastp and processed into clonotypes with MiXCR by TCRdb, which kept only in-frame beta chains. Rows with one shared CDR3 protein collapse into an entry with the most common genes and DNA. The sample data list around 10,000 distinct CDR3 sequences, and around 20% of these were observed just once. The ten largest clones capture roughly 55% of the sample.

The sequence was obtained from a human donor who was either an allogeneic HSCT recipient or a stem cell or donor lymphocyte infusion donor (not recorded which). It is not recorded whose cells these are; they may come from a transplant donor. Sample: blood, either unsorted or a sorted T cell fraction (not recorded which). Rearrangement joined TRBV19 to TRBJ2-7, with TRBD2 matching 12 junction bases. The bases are TGTGCCAGTAACCCTAGCGGGGGGGTCCACGAGCAGTACTTC. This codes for CASNPSGGVHEQYF.